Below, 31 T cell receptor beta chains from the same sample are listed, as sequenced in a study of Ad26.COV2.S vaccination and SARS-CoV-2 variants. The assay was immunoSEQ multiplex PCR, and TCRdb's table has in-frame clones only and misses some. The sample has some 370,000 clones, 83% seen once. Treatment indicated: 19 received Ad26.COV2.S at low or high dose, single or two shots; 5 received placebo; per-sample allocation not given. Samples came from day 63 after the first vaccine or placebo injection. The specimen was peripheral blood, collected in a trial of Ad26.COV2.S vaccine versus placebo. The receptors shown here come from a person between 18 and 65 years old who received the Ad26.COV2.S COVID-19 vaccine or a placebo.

The CDR3 DNA reads TGTGCCAGCAGCTCTTATCTGAGGGAGGAAGCTTTCTTT. It codes for CASSSYLREEAFF. The chain uses TRBV7-3 and TRBJ1-1; D call uncertain. Trimming left V 4 bases short and J 8 bases short, with 14 bases between. From germline, CDR1 is SGHTA and CDR2 FQGTGA. The CDR3 has 13 residues.

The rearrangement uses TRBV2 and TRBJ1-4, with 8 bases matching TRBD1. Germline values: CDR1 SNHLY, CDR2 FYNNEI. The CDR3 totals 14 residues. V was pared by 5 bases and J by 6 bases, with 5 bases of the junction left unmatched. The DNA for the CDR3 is TGTGCCAGCAGTAAGGACAGGGATGATGAAAAACTGTTTTTT. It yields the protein CASSKDRDDEKLFF.

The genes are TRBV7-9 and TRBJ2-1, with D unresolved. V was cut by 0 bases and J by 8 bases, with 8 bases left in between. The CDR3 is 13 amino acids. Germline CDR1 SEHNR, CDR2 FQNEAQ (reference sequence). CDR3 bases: TGTGCCAGCAGCTTAGCCCAGCACGATGAGCAGTTCTTC. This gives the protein CASSLAQHDEQFF.

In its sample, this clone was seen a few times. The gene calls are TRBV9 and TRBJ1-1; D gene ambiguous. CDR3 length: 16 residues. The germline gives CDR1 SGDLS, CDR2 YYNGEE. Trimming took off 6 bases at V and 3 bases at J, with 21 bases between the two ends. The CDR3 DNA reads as TGTGCCAGCACCCAATCCCCCCACAGCGGGTACACTGAAGCTTTCTTT. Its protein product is CASTQSPHSGYTEAFF.

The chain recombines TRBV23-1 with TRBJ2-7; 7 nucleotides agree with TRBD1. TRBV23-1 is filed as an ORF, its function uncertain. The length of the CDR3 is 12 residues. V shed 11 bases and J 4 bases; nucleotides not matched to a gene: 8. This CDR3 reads CAGGQKTYEQYF. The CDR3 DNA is TGCGCCGGGGGACAGAAGACATACGAGCAGTACTTC.

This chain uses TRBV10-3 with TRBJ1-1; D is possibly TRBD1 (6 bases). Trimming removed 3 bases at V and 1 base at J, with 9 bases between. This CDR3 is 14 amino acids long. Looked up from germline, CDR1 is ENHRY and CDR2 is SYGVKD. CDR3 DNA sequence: TGTGCCATCAGTGAAAGGACAGCGAACACTGAAGCTTTCTTT. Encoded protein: CAISERTANTEAFF.

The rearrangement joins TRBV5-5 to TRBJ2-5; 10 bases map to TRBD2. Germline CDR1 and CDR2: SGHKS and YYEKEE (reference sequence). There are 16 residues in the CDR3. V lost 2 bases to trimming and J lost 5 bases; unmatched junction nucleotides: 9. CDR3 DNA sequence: TGTGCCAGCAGCTTTTTCTTAGCGGGAGGTTTGGAGACCCAGTACTTC. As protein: CASSFFLAGGLETQYF. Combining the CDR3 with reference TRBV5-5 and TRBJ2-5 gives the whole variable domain DAGVTQSPTHLIKTRGQQVTLRCSPISGHKSVSWYQQVLGQGPQFIFQYYEKEERGRGNFPDRFSARQFPNYSSELNVNALLLGDSALYLCASSFFLAGGLETQYFGPGTRLLVL.

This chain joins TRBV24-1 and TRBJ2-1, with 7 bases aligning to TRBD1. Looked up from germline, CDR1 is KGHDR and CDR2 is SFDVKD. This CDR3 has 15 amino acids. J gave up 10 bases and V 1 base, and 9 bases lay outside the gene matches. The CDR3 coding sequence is TGTGCCACCAGTGATTTAACAGGGGAGACCGGGGAGCAGTTCTTC. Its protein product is CATSDLTGETGEQFF.

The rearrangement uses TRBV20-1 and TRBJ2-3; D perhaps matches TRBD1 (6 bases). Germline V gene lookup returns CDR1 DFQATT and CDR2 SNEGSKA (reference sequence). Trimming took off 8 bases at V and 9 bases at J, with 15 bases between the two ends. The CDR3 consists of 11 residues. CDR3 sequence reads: CSYLTGNTQYF. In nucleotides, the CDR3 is TGCAGTTATTTAACAGGGAACACGCAGTATTTT.

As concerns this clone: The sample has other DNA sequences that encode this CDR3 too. The chain's CDR3 is CASSQDQETQYF. CDR3 nucleotide sequence: TGCGCCAGCAGCCAAGACCAAGAGACCCAGTACTTC. This chain joins TRBV5-1 and TRBJ2-5; no reliable D call. V was pared by 4 bases and J by 0 bases, with 4 bases between. This CDR3 is 12 amino acids long. In germline, CDR1 is SGHRS, CDR2 YFSETQ. The full variable domain, its missing parts supplied by reference TRBV5-1 and TRBJ2-5, is KAGVTQTPRYLIKTRGQQVTLSCSPISGHRSVSWYQQTPGQGLQFLFEYFSETQRNKGNFPGRFSGRQFSNSRSEMNVSTLELGDSALYLCASSQDQETQYFGPGTRLLVL.

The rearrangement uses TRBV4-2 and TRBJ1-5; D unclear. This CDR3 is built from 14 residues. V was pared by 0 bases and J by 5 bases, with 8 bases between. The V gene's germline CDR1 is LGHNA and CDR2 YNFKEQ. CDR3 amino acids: CASSQERYDQPQHF. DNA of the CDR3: TGTGCCAGCAGCCAAGAACGATATGATCAGCCCCAGCATTTT.

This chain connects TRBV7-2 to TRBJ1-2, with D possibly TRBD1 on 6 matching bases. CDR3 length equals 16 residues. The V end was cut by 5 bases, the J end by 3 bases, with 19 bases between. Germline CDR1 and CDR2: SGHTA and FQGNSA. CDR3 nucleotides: TGTGCCAGCAGCGCAGACACAGGGATGGTAGACTATGGCTACACCTTC. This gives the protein CASSADTGMVDYGYTF. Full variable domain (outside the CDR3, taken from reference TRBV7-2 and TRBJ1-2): GAGVSQSPSNKVTEKGKDVELRCDPISGHTALYWYRQSLGQGLEFLIYFQGNSAPDKSGLPSDRFSAERTGGSVSTLTIQRTQQEDSAVYLCASSADTGMVDYGYTFGSGTRLTVV.

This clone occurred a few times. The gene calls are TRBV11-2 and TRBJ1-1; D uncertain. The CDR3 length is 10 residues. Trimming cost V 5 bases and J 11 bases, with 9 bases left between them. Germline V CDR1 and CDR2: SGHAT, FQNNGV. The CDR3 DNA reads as TGTGCCAGCAGCCGGAGGGCCGCTTTCTTT. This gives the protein CASSRRAAFF.

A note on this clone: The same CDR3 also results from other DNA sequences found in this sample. The CDR3 spells CASSFRENTEAFF. The CDR3 nucleotides read TGTGCCAGCAGTTTCAGGGAGAACACTGAAGCTTTCTTT. The chain links TRBV12-3 or TRBV12-4 to TRBJ1-1; a weak D match, TRBD1 (5 bases). V was trimmed by 3 bases and J by 1 base, leaving 6 bases between them. The CDR3 sequence is 13 residues long.

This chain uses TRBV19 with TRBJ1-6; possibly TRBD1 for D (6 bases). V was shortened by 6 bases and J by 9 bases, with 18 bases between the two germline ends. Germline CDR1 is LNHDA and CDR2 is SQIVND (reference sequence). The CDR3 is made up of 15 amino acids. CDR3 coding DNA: TGTGCCAGTAGCCCCGGACAGCCGGGAATTTCACCCCTCCACTTT. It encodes CASSPGQPGISPLHF.

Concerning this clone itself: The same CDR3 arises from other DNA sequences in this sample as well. CDR3: CSVDRGYTF. In DNA form, the CDR3 reads TGCAGCGTGGACAGGGGCTACACCTTC. This chain connects TRBV29-1 to TRBJ1-2; 7 bases align to TRBD1. Per germline, CDR1 SQVTM and CDR2 ANQGSEA. V was clipped by 6 bases and J by 8 bases; unmatched bases: 0. This CDR3 region has 9 residues. Looking up the rest from reference TRBV29-1 and TRBJ1-2 gives the full variable domain: SAVISQKPSRDICQRGTSLTIQCQVDSQVTMMFWYRQQPGQSLTLIATANQGSEATYESGFVIDKFPISRPNLTFSTLTVSNMSPEDSSIYLCSVDRGYTFGSGTRLTVV.

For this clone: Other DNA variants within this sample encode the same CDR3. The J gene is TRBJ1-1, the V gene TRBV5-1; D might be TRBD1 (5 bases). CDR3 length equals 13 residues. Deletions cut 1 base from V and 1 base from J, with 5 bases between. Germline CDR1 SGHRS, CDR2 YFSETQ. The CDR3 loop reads CASSLQGNTEAFF. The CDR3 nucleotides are TGCGCCAGCAGCTTGCAGGGGAACACTGAAGCTTTCTTT.

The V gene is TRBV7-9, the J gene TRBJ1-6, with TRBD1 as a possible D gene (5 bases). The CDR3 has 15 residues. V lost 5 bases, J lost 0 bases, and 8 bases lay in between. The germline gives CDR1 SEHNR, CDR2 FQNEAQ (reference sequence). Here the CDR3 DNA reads TGTGCCAGCAGCGCGGACACCTCCTATAATTCACCCCTCCACTTT. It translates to CASSADTSYNSPLHF.

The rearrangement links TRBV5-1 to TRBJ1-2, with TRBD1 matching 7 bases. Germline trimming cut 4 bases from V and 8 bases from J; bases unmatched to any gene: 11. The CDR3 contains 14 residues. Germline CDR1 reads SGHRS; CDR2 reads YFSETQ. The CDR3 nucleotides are TGCGCCAGCAGCCGAGGGGGCGCGATAGAGGGCTACACCTTC. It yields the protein CASSRGGAIEGYTF.

CDR3 coding DNA: TGTGCCAGCAGCTTAGCCGGGGGGGCCTACAATGAGCAGTTCTTC. Its translation: CASSLAGGAYNEQFF. The rearrangement uses TRBV7-2 and TRBJ2-1, with 8 positions matching TRBD2. Germline V gene data show CDR1 as SGHTA and CDR2 as FQGNSA. J gave up 2 bases and V 0 bases, and 0 bases lay outside the gene matches. The CDR3 has 15 amino acids.

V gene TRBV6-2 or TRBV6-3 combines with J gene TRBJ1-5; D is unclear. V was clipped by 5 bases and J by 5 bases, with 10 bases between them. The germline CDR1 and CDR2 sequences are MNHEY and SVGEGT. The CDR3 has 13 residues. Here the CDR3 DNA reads TGTGCCAGCAGTGGGAGGAGGGATCAGCCCCAGCATTTT. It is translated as CASSGRRDQPQHF.

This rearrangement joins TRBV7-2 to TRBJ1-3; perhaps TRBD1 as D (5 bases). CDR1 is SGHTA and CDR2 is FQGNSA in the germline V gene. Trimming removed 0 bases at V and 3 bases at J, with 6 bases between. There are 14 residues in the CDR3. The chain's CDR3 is CASSLAQDGNTIYF. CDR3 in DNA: TGTGCCAGCAGCTTAGCACAGGATGGAAACACCATATATTTT.

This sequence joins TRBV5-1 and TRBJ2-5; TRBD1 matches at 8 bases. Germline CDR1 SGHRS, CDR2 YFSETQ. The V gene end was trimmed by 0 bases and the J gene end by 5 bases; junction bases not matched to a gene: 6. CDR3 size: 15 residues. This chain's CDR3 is CASSLASQGAETQYF. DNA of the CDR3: TGCGCCAGCAGCTTGGCCAGTCAGGGGGCCGAGACCCAGTACTTC.

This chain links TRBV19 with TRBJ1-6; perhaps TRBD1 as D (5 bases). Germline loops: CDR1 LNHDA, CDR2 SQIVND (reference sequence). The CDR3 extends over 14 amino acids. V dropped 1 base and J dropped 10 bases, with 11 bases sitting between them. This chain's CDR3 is CASSIGRVESPLHF. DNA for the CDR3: TGTGCCAGTAGTATAGGCAGGGTGGAATCACCCCTCCACTTT.

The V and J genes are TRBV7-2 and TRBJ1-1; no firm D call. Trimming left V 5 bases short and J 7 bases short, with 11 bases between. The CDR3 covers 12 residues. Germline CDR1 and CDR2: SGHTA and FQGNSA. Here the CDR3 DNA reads TGTGCCAGCAGCCTCTCCGGGATTGAAGCTTTCTTT. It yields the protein CASSLSGIEAFF.

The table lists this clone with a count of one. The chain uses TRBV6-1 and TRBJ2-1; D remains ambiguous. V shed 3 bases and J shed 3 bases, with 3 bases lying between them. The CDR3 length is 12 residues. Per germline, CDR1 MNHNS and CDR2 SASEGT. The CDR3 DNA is TGTGCCAGCAGTGAGTACTACAATGAGCAGTTCTTC. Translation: CASSEYYNEQFF.

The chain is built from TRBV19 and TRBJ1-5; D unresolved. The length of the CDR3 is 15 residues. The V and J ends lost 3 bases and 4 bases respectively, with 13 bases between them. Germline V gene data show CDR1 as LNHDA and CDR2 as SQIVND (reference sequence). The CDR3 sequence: CASSMVAAENQPQHF. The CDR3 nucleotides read TGTGCCAGTAGTATGGTGGCAGCTGAAAATCAGCCCCAGCATTTT. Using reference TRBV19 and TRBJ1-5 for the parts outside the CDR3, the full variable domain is DGGITQSPKYLFRKEGQNVTLSCEQNLNHDAMYWYRQDPGQGLRLIYYSQIVNDFQKGDIAEGYSVSREKKESFPLTVTSAQKNPTAFYLCASSMVAAENQPQHFGDGTRLSIL.

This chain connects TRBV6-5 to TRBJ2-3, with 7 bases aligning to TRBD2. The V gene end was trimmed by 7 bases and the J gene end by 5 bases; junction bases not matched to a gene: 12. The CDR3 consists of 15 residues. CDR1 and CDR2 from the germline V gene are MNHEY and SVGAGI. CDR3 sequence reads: CASTLLAPGGDTQYF. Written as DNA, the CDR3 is TGTGCCAGCACCCTACTAGCGCCCGGGGGAGATACGCAGTATTTT.

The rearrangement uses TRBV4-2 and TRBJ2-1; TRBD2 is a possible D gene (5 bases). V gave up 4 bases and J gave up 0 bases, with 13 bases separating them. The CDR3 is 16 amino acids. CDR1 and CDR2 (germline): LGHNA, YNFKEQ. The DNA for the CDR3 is TGTGCCAGCAGCCCCAAAACGGGGTACTCCTACAATGAGCAGTTCTTC. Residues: CASSPKTGYSYNEQFF.

The CDR3 region has the DNA TGTGCCAGCAGTTCGGGACTAAACGAGCAGTACTTC. Translation: CASSSGLNEQYF. V gene TRBV6-2 or TRBV6-3 combines with J gene TRBJ2-7; 7 bases match TRBD2. The CDR3 runs 12 residues. Trimming cost V 4 bases and J 5 bases; bases outside gene matches: 2. The germline V gene encodes CDR1 MNHEY and CDR2 SVGEGT.

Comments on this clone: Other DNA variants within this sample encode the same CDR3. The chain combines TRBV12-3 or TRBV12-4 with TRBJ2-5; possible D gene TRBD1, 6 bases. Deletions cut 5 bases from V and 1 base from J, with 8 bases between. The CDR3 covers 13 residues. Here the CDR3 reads CASSRQAQETQYF. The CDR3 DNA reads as TGTGCCAGCAGTCGACAGGCCCAAGAGACCCAGTACTTC.